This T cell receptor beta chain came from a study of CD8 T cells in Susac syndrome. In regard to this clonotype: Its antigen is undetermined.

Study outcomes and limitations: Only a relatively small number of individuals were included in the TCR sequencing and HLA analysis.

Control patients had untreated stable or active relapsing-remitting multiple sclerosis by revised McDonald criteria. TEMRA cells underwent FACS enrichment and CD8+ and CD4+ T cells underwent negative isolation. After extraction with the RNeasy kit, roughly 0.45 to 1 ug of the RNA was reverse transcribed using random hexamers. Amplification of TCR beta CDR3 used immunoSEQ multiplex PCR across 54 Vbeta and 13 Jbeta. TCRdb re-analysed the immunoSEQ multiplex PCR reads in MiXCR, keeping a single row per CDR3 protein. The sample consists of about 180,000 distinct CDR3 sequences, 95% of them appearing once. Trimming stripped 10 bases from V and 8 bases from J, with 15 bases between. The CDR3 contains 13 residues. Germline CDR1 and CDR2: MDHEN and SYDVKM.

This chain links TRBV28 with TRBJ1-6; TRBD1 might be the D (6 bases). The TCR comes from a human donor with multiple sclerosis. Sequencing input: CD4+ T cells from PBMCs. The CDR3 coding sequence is TGTGCCAACTCGGCAGGGGACTATTCACCCCTCCACTTT. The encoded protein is CANSAGDYSPLHF.